These 23 T cell receptor beta chains came from one sample sequenced in a study of T cells in Graves' hyperthyroidism and ophthalmopathy. RNA transcripts gave rise to amplified TCR beta CDR3 regions. In the first-round RT-PCR of the TCR CDR3, the HTBI primer set was used. TCRdb analysed the multiplex PCR reads with MiXCR anew, one entry per CDR3 protein. The table lists a few hundred thousand distinct CDR3 sequences, roughly 15% of them singletons. The sequencing sample was made of blood. These receptors were collected from a woman in her late teens or twenties with Graves' hyperthyroidism.

This clonotype was counted many times. The rearrangement joins TRBV30 to TRBJ1-6, with unresolved D. The V gene lost 0 bases and the J gene lost 1 base, with 7 bases spanning the gap. From germline, CDR1 is GTSNPN and CDR2 SVGIG (reference sequence). The CDR3 runs to 15 residues. This CDR3 reads CAWSVSESYNSPLHF. The CDR3 region has the DNA TGTGCCTGGAGTGTCTCCGAGTCCTATAATTCACCCCTCCACTTT.

In its sample, this clonotype was seen many times. This chain connects TRBV7-9 to TRBJ1-5, with a tentative D call TRBD1 (5 bases). Deletions cut 2 bases from V and 5 bases from J, with 16 bases between. The CDR3 runs 16 residues. Per germline, CDR1 SEHNR and CDR2 FQNEAQ (reference sequence). The CDR3 coding sequence is TGTGCCAGCAGCTTAATAACGGGGGATGGGTATCAGCCCCAGCATTTT. This codes for CASSLITGDGYQPQHF. The variable domain in full, completed from reference TRBV7-9 and TRBJ1-5, reads DTGVSQNPRHKITKRGQNVTFRCDPISEHNRLYWYRQTLGQGPEFLTYFQNEAQLEKSRLLSDRFSAERPKGSFSTLEIQRTEQGDSAMYLCASSLITGDGYQPQHFGDGTRLSIL.

This clonotype was counted ten times or more. The chain carries TRBV7-9 and TRBJ2-1; D perhaps matches TRBD2 (6 bases). The CDR3 has 16 amino acids. Germline CDR1 SEHNR, CDR2 FQNEAQ (reference sequence). V lost 6 bases and J lost 8, with 23 bases in between. CDR3 residues: CASRTFTSGRGDEQFF. The CDR3, as DNA: TGTGCCAGCAGAACATTTACCTCAGGACGCGGGGATGAGCAGTTCTTC.

Many counts were recorded for this clonotype. The chain employs TRBV7-3 and TRBJ2-1, with 8 bases that match TRBD1. This CDR3 has 15 amino acids. The V segment lost 5 bases and the J segment 6 bases; nucleotides outside the gene matches: 9. The germline CDR1 and CDR2 sequences are SGHTA and FQGTGA. CDR3 protein: CASSLTDGTGNEQFF. CDR3 in DNA: TGTGCCAGCAGCCTTACTGACGGGACAGGCAATGAGCAGTTCTTC.

In its sample, this clonotype was seen many times. The gene calls are TRBV5-1 and TRBJ2-3; 14 nucleotides align to TRBD2. Trimming took 3 bases from V and 3 from J; bases not matched to a gene: 3. The germline V gene encodes CDR1 SGHRS and CDR2 YFSETQ. This CDR3 comprises 16 residues. The CDR3 loop reads CASSSGTSGSTDTQYF. CDR3 bases: TGCGCCAGCAGCTCAGGGACTAGCGGGAGTACAGATACGCAGTATTTT.

The gene calls are TRBV6-1 and TRBJ2-1; D gene unclear. Germline-derived CDR1 and CDR2 are MNHNS and SASEGT. The CDR3 covers 11 residues. V shed 6 bases and J shed 10 bases, with 10 bases lying between them. In nucleotides, the CDR3 is TGTGCCAGCAGGCGAACGGACGAGCAGTTCTTC. Its protein product is CASRRTDEQFF.

The sample holds many counts of this clonotype. This sequence joins TRBV28 and TRBJ1-2, with TRBD1 matching 11 bases. The CDR3 extends over 14 amino acids. Looked up from germline, CDR1 is MDHEN and CDR2 is SYDVKM. V trimming: 5 bases; J trimming: 5 bases; junction bases outside the gene matches: 4. The chain's CDR3 is CASSIGQGAYGYTF. In DNA, the CDR3 is TGTGCCAGCAGTATCGGACAGGGGGCTTATGGCTACACCTTC.

This clonotype showed up just a few times. The chain carries TRBV18 and TRBJ1-3; D not resolved. Germline V gene lookup returns CDR1 KGHSH and CDR2 LQKENI. There are 15 residues in the CDR3. V gave up 3 bases and J gave up 0 bases, with 9 bases separating them. CDR3 coding DNA: TGTGCCAGCTCACCGAGGGTTCCCTCTGGAAACACCATATATTTT. Protein product: CASSPRVPSGNTIYF.

Many counts were recorded for this clonotype. Its ends do not fully match the called genes, so a read error is possible. This chain links TRBV6-6 with TRBJ1-1; D is unclear. Germline V gene lookup returns CDR1 MNHNY and CDR2 SVGAGI (reference sequence). The CDR3 runs to 13 residues. The CDR3 loop is CASSYSVNSEAFF. DNA of the CDR3: TGTGCCAGCAGTTACTCTGTCAACAGTGAAGCTTTCTTT.

This chain connects TRBV29-1 to TRBJ1-3, with D possibly TRBD1 on 5 matching bases. V lost 0 bases and J lost 0, with 15 bases in between. The CDR3 runs 17 residues. CDR1 SQVTM and CDR2 ANQGSEA come from the germline V gene. CDR3 sequence: CSVEDSKGRSSGNTIYF. CDR3 nucleotide sequence: TGCAGCGTTGAAGATTCAAAGGGGCGCAGCTCTGGAAACACCATATATTTT.

This clonotype was seen at least ten times. V gene TRBV20-1 combines with J gene TRBJ2-3; 10 positions agree with TRBD2. The CDR3 totals 15 residues. The J segment lost 2 bases and the V segment lost 2 bases, leaving 4 bases of the junction unmatched. Germline CDR1 and CDR2: DFQATT and SNEGSKA (reference sequence). Here the CDR3 DNA reads TGCAGTGCTAGATCTAGCGGGAGAAACACAGATACGCAGTATTTT. This encodes CSARSSGRNTDTQYF.

This clonotype was recorded many times. V is TRBV28 and J is TRBJ2-7; unclear D gene. Deletions cut 1 base from V and 0 bases from J, with 7 bases between. Looked up from germline, CDR1 is MDHEN and CDR2 is SYDVKM. The length of the CDR3 is 14 residues. Written as DNA, the CDR3 is TGTGCCAGCAGTTTATACTCGAGCTCCTACGAGCAGTACTTC. It yields the protein CASSLYSSSYEQYF.

This clonotype was found many times. The gene calls are TRBV6-1 and TRBJ2-7; 8 bases are a match to TRBD2. J lost 3 bases, V lost 6 bases, and 13 bases had no gene match. CDR3 length: 16 residues. Germline assignment: CDR1 MNHNS and CDR2 SASEGT. In DNA, the CDR3 is TGTGCCAGCAGCCCGACCGGCCGGGAGGGCCGCTACGAGCAGTACTTC. The encoded protein is CASSPTGREGRYEQYF.

Ten or more counts support this clonotype. The CDR3 DNA reads as TGTGCCAGCAGCGAGGGGGGGAACAGCAATCAGCCCCAGCATTTT. This gives the protein CASSEGGNSNQPQHF. V gene TRBV9 combines with J gene TRBJ1-5, with D maybe TRBD1 (6 bases). The germline V gene encodes CDR1 SGDLS and CDR2 YYNGEE. V lost 3 bases and J lost 1, with 11 bases in between. The CDR3 length is 15 residues.

This clonotype was detected a few times. The genes are TRBV15 and TRBJ2-1; TRBD2 agrees at 8 bases. This CDR3 has 16 residues. Germline-derived CDR1 and CDR2 are LNHNV and YYDKDF (reference sequence). V was pared by 4 bases and J by 7 bases, with 12 bases of the junction left unmatched. For the CDR3, the DNA is TGTGCCACCAGCACAAGCGGGAGTCTCAAAATAAATGAGCAGTTCTTC. Translated: CATSTSGSLKINEQFF.

This clonotype occurred many times. The chain employs TRBV5-4 and TRBJ1-1, with 9 positions matching TRBD1. The J segment lost 11 bases and the V segment lost 3 bases, leaving 14 bases of the junction unmatched. CDR1 SGHNT and CDR2 YYREEE come from the germline V gene (reference sequence). The CDR3 is made up of 15 amino acids. As DNA, the CDR3 is TGTGCCAGCAGCTCGAAGGACAGGGGACTTCTATTCGCTTTCTTT. It specifies CASSSKDRGLLFAFF.

This clonotype was seen repeatedly, ten times or more. The rearrangement uses TRBV7-2 and TRBJ2-7; tentative D call: TRBD2 (6 bases). The CDR3 sequence is 14 residues long. Deletions cut 5 bases from V and 2 bases from J, with 13 bases between. CDR1 and CDR2 from the germline V gene are SGHTA and FQGNSA. CDR3 region: CASSLSEGPYEQYF. CDR3 bases: TGTGCCAGCAGCCTATCGGAGGGCCCCTACGAGCAGTACTTC.

The J gene is TRBJ1-2, the V gene TRBV18; weak D call: TRBD1 (6 bases). The CDR3 spans 13 residues. V lost 2 bases to trimming and J lost 9 bases, with 13 bases between them. Germline-derived CDR1 and CDR2 are KGHSH and LQKENI. Here the CDR3 reads CASSPGGGESYTF. For the CDR3, the DNA is TGTGCCAGCTCACCAGGGGGGGGCGAGAGCTACACCTTC.

The chain employs TRBV3-1 and TRBJ1-2; D might be TRBD1 (6 bases). The ends were cut back, 4 bases at V and 3 bases at J, with 12 bases in the middle. Germline V gene sequence: CDR1 LGHDT, CDR2 YNNKEL (reference sequence). The CDR3 runs to 14 residues. As DNA, the CDR3 is TGTGCCAGCAGCCGTGCGACAGGAGACTATGGCTACACCTTC. This sequence encodes CASSRATGDYGYTF.

This clonotype was observed many times. This chain uses TRBV30 with TRBJ2-7, with D possibly TRBD2 on 6 matching bases. The CDR3 runs to 11 residues. Germline CDR1 reads GTSNPN; CDR2 reads SVGIG (reference sequence). Trimming took 3 bases from V and 6 from J, leaving 9 bases between them. CDR3 in DNA: TGTGCCTGGAGCGTCGGGGGCGAGCAGTACTTC. Translated: CAWSVGGEQYF.

This clonotype was seen repeatedly, ten times or more. The rearrangement joins TRBV6-1 to TRBJ2-2, with 15 bases aligning to TRBD2. CDR3 length: 19 amino acids. The germline gives CDR1 MNHNS, CDR2 SASEGT. The V and J ends lost 5 bases and 6 bases, in that order; junction bases with no gene match: 13. CDR3 DNA sequence: TGTGCCAGCAGTCCAGGGACAGGGTGGACTAGCGGGAGGGCCGGGGAGCTGTTTTTT. The encoded protein is CASSPGTGWTSGRAGELFF.

This rearrangement joins TRBV11-2 to TRBJ2-7; D is uncertain. Germline assignment: CDR1 SGHAT and CDR2 FQNNGV. The CDR3 sequence is 16 residues long. Trimming stripped 5 bases from V and 4 bases from J, with 21 bases between. CDR3 in DNA: TGTGCCAGCAGCCCAGTTCCCGGGTCTCTCGGGTACGAGCAGTACTTC. This codes for CASSPVPGSLGYEQYF.

Many counts were recorded for this clonotype. The rearrangement joins TRBV30 to TRBJ1-5; no reliable D call. The V end lost 2 bases, the J end lost 1 base, and 6 bases lay between the germline ends. The germline CDR1 and CDR2 sequences are GTSNPN and SVGIG (reference sequence). The CDR3 has 13 amino acids. In DNA, the CDR3 is TGTGCCTGGAGTAAGGACAGCAATCAGCCCCAGCATTTT. As protein: CAWSKDSNQPQHF.